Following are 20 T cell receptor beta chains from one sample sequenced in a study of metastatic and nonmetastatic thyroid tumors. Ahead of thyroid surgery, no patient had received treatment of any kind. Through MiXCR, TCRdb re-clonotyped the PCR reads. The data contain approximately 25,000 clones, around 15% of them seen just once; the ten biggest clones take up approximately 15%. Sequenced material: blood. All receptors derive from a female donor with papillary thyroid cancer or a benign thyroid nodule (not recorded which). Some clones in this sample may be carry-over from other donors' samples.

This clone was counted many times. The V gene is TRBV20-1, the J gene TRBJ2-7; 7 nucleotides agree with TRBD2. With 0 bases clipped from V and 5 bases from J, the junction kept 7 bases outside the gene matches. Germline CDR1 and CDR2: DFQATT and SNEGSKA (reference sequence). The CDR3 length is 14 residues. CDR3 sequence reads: CSAREGGTSDEQYF. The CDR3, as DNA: TGCAGTGCTAGAGAGGGGGGTACTAGCGACGAGCAGTACTTC.

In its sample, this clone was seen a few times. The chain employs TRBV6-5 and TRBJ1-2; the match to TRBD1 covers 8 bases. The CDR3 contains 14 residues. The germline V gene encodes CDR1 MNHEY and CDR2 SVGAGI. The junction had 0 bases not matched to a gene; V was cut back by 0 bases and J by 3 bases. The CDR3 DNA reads TGTGCCAGCAGTTACTCGGGACAGGACTATGGCTACACCTTC. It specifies CASSYSGQDYGYTF.

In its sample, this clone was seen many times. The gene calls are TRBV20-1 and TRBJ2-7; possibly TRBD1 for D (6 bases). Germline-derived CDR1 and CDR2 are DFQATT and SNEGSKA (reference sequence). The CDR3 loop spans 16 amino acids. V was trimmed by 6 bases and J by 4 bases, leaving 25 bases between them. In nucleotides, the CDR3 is TGCAGTGCCCAGGCCGGGACACACGCTGGCAAATACGAGCAGTACTTC. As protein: CSAQAGTHAGKYEQYF.

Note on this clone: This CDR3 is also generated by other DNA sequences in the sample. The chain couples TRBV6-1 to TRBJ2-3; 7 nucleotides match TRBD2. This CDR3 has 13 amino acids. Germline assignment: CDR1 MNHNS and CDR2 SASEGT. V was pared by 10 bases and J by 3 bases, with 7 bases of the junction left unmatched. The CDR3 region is CAIRTSGTDTQYF. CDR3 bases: TGTGCCATCCGGACTAGTGGAACAGATACGCAGTATTTT.

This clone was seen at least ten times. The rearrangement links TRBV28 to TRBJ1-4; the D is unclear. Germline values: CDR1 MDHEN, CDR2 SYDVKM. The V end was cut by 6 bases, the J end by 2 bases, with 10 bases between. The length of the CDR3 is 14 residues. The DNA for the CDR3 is TGTGCCAGCAGGTTAGCGGGGACTAATGAAAAACTGTTTTTT. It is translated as CASRLAGTNEKLFF.

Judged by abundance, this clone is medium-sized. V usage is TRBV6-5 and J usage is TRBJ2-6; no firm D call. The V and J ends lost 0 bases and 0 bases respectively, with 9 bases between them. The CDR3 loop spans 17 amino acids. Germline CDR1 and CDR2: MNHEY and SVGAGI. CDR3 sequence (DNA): TGTGCCAGCAGTTACTCTGGTTCTTCCTCTGGGGCCAACGTCCTGACTTTC. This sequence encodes CASSYSGSSSGANVLTF.

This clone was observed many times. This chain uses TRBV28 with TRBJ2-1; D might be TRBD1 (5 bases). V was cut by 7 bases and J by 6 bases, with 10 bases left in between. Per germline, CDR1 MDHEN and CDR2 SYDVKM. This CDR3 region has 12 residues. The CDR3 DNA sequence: TGTGCCAGCATAGACAGACTCAATGAGCAGTTCTTC. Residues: CASIDRLNEQFF.

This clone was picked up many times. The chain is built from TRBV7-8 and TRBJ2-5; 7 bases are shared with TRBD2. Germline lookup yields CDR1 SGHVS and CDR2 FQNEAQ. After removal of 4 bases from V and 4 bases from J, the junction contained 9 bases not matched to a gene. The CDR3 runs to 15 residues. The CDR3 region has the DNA TGTGCCAGCAGCTCGGCCGGGACTAAAGGAGAGACCCAGTACTTC. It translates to CASSSAGTKGETQYF.

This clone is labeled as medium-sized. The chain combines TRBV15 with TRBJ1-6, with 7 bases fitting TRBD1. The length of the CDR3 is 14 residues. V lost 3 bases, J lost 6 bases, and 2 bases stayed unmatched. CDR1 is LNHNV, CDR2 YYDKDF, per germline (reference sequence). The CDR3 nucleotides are TGTGCCACCAGCAGGGGGACAGCTAATTCACCCCTCCACTTT. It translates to CATSRGTANSPLHF.

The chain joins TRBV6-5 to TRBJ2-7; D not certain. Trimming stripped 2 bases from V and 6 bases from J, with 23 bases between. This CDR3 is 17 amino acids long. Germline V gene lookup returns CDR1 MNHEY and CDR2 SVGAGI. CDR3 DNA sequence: TGTGCCAGCAGTTACGACGGATGGGAAAACCCCGGCGGCGAGCAGTACTTC. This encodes CASSYDGWENPGGEQYF.

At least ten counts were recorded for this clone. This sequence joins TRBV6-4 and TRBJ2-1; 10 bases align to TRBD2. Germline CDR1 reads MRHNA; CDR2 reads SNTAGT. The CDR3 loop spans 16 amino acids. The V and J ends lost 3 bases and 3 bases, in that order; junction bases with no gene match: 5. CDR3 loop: CASSEGGLADYNEQFF. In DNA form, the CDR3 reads TGTGCCAGCAGTGAAGGAGGACTAGCGGACTACAATGAGCAGTTCTTC.

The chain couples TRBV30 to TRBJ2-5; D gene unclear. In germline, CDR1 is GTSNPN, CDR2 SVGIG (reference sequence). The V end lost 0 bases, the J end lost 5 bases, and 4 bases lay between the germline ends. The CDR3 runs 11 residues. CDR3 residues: CAWSVWETQYF. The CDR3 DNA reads TGTGCCTGGAGTGTTTGGGAGACCCAGTACTTC.

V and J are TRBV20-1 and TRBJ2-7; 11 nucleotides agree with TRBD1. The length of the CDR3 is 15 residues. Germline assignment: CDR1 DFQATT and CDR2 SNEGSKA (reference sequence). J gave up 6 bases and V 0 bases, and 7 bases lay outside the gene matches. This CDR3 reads CSARDPDRGLFEQYF. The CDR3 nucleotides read TGCAGTGCTAGAGATCCGGACAGGGGGCTGTTCGAGCAGTACTTC.

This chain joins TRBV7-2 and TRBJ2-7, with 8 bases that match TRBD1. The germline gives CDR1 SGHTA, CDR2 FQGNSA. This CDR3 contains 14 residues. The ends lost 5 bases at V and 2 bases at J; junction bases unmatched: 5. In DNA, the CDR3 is TGTGCCAGCAGCCCAGGACAGGGTGCCTACGAGCAGTACTTC. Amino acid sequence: CASSPGQGAYEQYF.

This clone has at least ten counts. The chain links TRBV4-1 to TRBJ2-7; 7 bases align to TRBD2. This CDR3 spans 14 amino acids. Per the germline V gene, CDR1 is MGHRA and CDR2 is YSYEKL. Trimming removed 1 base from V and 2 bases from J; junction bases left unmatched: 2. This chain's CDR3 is CASSQASGTYEQYF. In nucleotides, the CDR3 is TGCGCCAGCAGCCAAGCTAGCGGTACCTACGAGCAGTACTTC.

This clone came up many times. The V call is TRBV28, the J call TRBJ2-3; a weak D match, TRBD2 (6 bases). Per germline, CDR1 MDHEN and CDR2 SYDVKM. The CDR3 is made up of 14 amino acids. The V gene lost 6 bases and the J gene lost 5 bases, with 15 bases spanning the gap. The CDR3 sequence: CASRVPGDIDTQYF. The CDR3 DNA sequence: TGTGCCAGCAGGGTCCCGGGAGACATAGATACGCAGTATTTT.

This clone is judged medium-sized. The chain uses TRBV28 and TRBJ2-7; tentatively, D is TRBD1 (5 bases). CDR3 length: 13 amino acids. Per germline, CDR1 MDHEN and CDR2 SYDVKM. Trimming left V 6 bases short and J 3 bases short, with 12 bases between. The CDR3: CASSVQDYYEQYF. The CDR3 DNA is TGTGCCAGCAGCGTACAGGATTACTACGAGCAGTACTTC.

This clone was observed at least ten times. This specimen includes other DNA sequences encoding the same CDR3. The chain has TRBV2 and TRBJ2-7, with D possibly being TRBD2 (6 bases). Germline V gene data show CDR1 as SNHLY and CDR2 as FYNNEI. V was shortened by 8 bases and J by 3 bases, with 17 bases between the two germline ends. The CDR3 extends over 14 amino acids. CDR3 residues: CASHRIADHYEQYF. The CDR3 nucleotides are TGTGCCAGCCATCGAATAGCGGATCACTACGAGCAGTACTTC.

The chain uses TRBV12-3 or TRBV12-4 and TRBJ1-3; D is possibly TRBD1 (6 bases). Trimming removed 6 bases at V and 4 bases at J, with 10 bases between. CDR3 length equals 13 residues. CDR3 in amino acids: CASRYGGGNTIYF. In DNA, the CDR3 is TGTGCCAGCAGATATGGGGGCGGAAACACCATATATTTT.

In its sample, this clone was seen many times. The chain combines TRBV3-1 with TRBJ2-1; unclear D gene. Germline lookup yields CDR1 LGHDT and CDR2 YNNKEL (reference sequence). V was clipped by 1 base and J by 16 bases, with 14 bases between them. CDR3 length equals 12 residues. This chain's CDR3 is CASSQGTAVGFF. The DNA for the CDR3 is TGTGCCAGCAGCCAAGGGACCGCGGTAGGTTTCTTC.